Each of the 25 T cell receptor beta chains below was sequenced from the same sample in a study of T cell responses to AZD1222 COVID-19 vaccine. The data were produced by immunoSEQ multiplex PCR, yet TCRdb's version contains in-frame clones alone and is incomplete. The sample lists about 130,000 clones, around 90% occurring once. The sequencing here drew on peripheral blood, taken 28 days after the second AZD1222 dose. These TCRs come from an adult who received the AZD1222 COVID-19 vaccine.

CDR3 coding DNA: TGTGCCAGCAGCTCCGGACCTCAGGCTGGAAACACCATATATTTT. It encodes CASSSGPQAGNTIYF. The chain employs TRBV11-3 and TRBJ1-3; D ambiguous. Germline CDR1 and CDR2: SGHNT and YENEEA. The CDR3 loop spans 15 amino acids. Trimming left V 4 bases short and J 2 bases short, with 12 bases between.

V usage is TRBV27 and J usage is TRBJ1-6, with 10 bases aligning to TRBD1. The CDR3 is made up of 13 amino acids. Germline V gives CDR1 MNHEY, CDR2 SMNVEV (reference sequence). V trimming: 6 bases; J trimming: 7 bases; junction bases outside the gene matches: 0. The CDR3 loop is CASRTGGNSPLHF. DNA of the CDR3: TGTGCCAGCAGGACAGGGGGCAATTCACCCCTCCACTTT.

This chain links TRBV14 with TRBJ1-2, with a possible D match to TRBD1 (5 bases). The CDR3 has 13 residues. Trimming shortened V by 3 bases and J by 5 bases, and 10 bases separated the two germline ends. Germline CDR1 SGHDN, CDR2 FVKESK. The CDR3 here is CASSQAGVYGYTF. The CDR3 DNA sequence: TGTGCCAGCAGCCAGGCGGGGGTTTATGGCTACACCTTC. The full variable domain, in which reference TRBV14 and TRBJ1-2 provide the parts outside the CDR3, is EAGVTQFPSHSVIEKGQTVTLRCDPISGHDNLYWYRRVMGKEIKFLLHFVKESKQDESGMPNNRFLAERTGGTYSTLKVQPAELEDSGVYFCASSQAGVYGYTFGSGTRLTVV.

This clone was picked up one time. The V gene is TRBV5-1, the J gene TRBJ1-2; D is undetermined. V was clipped by 0 bases and J by 0 bases, with 3 bases between them. This CDR3 region has 13 residues. CDR1 and CDR2 (germline): SGHRS, YFSETQ. CDR3 amino acids: CASSLGTNYGYTF. CDR3 bases: TGCGCCAGCAGCTTGGGAACTAACTATGGCTACACCTTC.

This chain joins TRBV5-1 and TRBJ1-2; D perhaps matches TRBD1 (5 bases). The CDR3 consists of 14 residues. Germline loops: CDR1 SGHRS, CDR2 YFSETQ. V was trimmed by 8 bases and J by 6 bases, leaving 20 bases between them. DNA for the CDR3: TGCGCCAGTTCACGGATCGGGGGGAAGGATGGCTACACCTTC. Translated, it gives CASSRIGGKDGYTF.

V gene TRBV18 combines with J gene TRBJ1-2, with 12 bases lining up with TRBD1. Germline values: CDR1 KGHSH, CDR2 LQKENI. The CDR3 loop spans 17 amino acids. Trimming removed 4 bases from V and 0 bases from J; junction bases left unmatched: 6. The CDR3 nucleotides are TGTGCCAGCTCACTGGGACAGGGGGCCACCACTAACTATGGCTACACCTTC. The encoded protein is CASSLGQGATTNYGYTF.

This rearrangement joins TRBV7-2 to TRBJ1-2; D is possibly TRBD1 (5 bases). Trimming left V 7 bases short and J 5 bases short, with 17 bases between. From germline, CDR1 is SGHTA and CDR2 FQGNSA. This CDR3 spans 14 amino acids. CDR3 in DNA: TGTGCCAGCACCCTCCTCGGGGGTGGGTATGGCTACACCTTC. Its protein is CASTLLGGGYGYTF.

The chain has TRBV18 and TRBJ1-1, with 11 positions matching TRBD1. The CDR3 is 13 residues long. V lost 6 bases, J lost 7 bases, and 4 bases stayed unmatched. The germline V gene encodes CDR1 KGHSH and CDR2 LQKENI. In DNA, the CDR3 is TGTGCCAGCTCGGGACAGGGGGGCCATGAAGCTTTCTTT. Translating gives CASSGQGGHEAFF.

V gene TRBV18 combines with J gene TRBJ2-3; tentatively, D is TRBD2 (6 bases). The CDR3 contains 15 residues. The V and J ends lost 1 base and 5 bases respectively, with 13 bases between them. The germline CDR1 and CDR2 sequences are KGHSH and LQKENI. Here the CDR3 DNA reads TGTGCCAGCTCACCACTGCCCCCGGGGGTAGATACGCAGTATTTT. Amino acids: CASSPLPPGVDTQYF.

The V and J genes are TRBV7-6 and TRBJ2-5; D may correspond to TRBD1 or TRBD2 (5 bases each). This CDR3 contains 16 residues. Germline CDR1 reads SGHVS; CDR2 reads FNYEAQ. V was cut by 0 bases and J by 5 bases, with 16 bases left in between. CDR3: CASSLAIGGMAETQYF. The CDR3 bases are TGTGCCAGCAGCTTAGCCATTGGGGGAATGGCGGAGACCCAGTACTTC. Full variable domain (rest looked up from reference TRBV7-6 and TRBJ2-5): GAGVSQSPRYKVTKRGQDVALRCDPISGHVSLYWYRQALGQGPEFLTYFNYEAQQDKSGLPNDRFSAERPEGSISTLTIQRTEQRDSAMYRCASSLAIGGMAETQYFGPGTRLLVL.

This clone was observed a few times. This chain joins TRBV10-3 and TRBJ1-3; TRBD1 aligns across 7 bases. The CDR3 has 15 residues. Germline V gene sequence: CDR1 ENHRY, CDR2 SYGVKD. The V gene end was trimmed by 0 bases and the J gene end by 4 bases; junction bases not matched to a gene: 3. This CDR3 is CAISESTGAGNTIYF. The CDR3 DNA is TGTGCCATCAGTGAGTCAACAGGGGCGGGAAACACCATATATTTT.

The chain recombines TRBV7-9 with TRBJ1-4; no clear D. V lost 1 base to trimming and J lost 6 bases, with 9 bases between them. The CDR3 is 14 residues long. Germline lookup yields CDR1 SEHNR and CDR2 FQNEAQ (reference sequence). The CDR3 sequence: CASSLGLGYEKLFF. The DNA of the CDR3 is TGTGCCAGCAGCTTAGGGTTGGGGTATGAAAAACTGTTTTTT.

The sample holds a few counts of this clone. The chain recombines TRBV6-5 with TRBJ2-7; 11 bases fit TRBD1. Unmatched junction bases numbered 6, after V lost 5 bases and J lost 6 bases. The CDR3 runs 14 residues. CDR1 MNHEY and CDR2 SVGAGI come from the germline V gene. The CDR3: CASSLGQGVIEQYF. The CDR3 nucleotides are TGTGCCAGCAGTCTGGGACAGGGGGTGATCGAGCAGTACTTC.

The chain couples TRBV18 to TRBJ1-2; D is undetermined. Germline V gene sequence: CDR1 KGHSH, CDR2 LQKENI. V lost 2 bases, J lost 4 bases, and 8 bases lay in between. The CDR3 totals 13 residues. CDR3 nucleotide sequence: TGTGCCAGCTCACCAGGGGAAGGCTATGGCTACACCTTC. Translating it yields CASSPGEGYGYTF.

The DNA of the CDR3 is TGTGCCAGCAGTCCCCTGGGCAGGGAGAACGAGCAGTACTTC. Protein sequence: CASSPLGRENEQYF. The chain joins TRBV27 to TRBJ2-7, with D perhaps given as TRBD1 or TRBD2 (5 bases each). Germline V gene sequence: CDR1 MNHEY, CDR2 SMNVEV (reference sequence). With 5 bases removed from V and 5 bases from J, the gap between germline ends came to 16 bases. CDR3 length: 14 residues.

The chain employs TRBV5-1 and TRBJ2-3, with D unresolved. CDR1 and CDR2 (germline): SGHRS, YFSETQ. V gave up 7 bases and J gave up 5 bases, with 17 bases separating them. This CDR3 has 14 amino acids. The CDR3 region is CASAVASQLDTQYF. CDR3 nucleotides: TGCGCCAGCGCGGTGGCTAGTCAGTTAGATACGCAGTATTTT.

The count of this clone is one. V gene TRBV5-6 combines with J gene TRBJ2-7; maybe TRBD2 (7 bases). Trimming left V 5 bases short and J 6 bases short, with 21 bases between. Per germline, CDR1 SGHDT and CDR2 YYEEEE. This CDR3 has 15 residues. CDR3 protein: CASSQRGGGPGEQYF. The CDR3, as DNA: TGTGCCAGCAGTCAAAGGGGAGGGGGACCGGGCGAGCAGTACTTC.

Here the CDR3 reads CASSWTGRNEKLFF. The CDR3 DNA sequence: TGTGCCAGTAGTTGGACAGGGCGTAATGAAAAACTGTTTTTT. The chain carries TRBV19 and TRBJ1-4; 8 nucleotides match TRBD1. The V segment lost 5 bases and the J segment 4 bases; nucleotides outside the gene matches: 3. Germline V lookup: CDR1 LNHDA, CDR2 SQIVND (reference sequence). This CDR3 has 14 residues.

The chain is built from TRBV6-1 and TRBJ2-2, with TRBD2 identical over 12 bases. Germline values: CDR1 MNHNS, CDR2 SASEGT. CDR3 length: 15 amino acids. With 1 base clipped from V and 11 bases from J, the junction kept 5 bases outside the gene matches. CDR3 region: CASSEGGGLAGELFF. The CDR3 coding sequence is TGTGCCAGCAGTGAAGGAGGGGGACTAGCGGGCGAGCTGTTTTTT.

This clone was seen a single time. The chain carries TRBV20-1 and TRBJ1-2, with TRBD1 as a possible D gene (5 bases). CDR3 size: 11 residues. Trimming stripped 5 bases from V and 6 bases from J, with 10 bases between. Germline CDR1 reads DFQATT; CDR2 reads SNEGSKA (reference sequence). CDR3 region: CSAGGLNGYTF. CDR3 DNA: TGCAGTGCTGGGGGACTAAATGGCTACACCTTC.

This rearrangement joins TRBV7-9 to TRBJ2-7; 7 nucleotides align to TRBD1. Germline loops: CDR1 SEHNR, CDR2 FQNEAQ (reference sequence). This CDR3 spans 15 amino acids. V shed 5 bases, J shed 2 bases, and the junction held 9 bases outside the gene matches. The CDR3 loop reads CASSADRRAPYEQYF. Written as DNA, the CDR3 is TGTGCCAGCAGCGCGGACAGGCGAGCTCCCTACGAGCAGTACTTC.

CDR3 protein: CASSLGGWDKETQYF. The CDR3 DNA sequence: TGTGCCAGCAGTTTAGGGGGTTGGGACAAAGAGACCCAGTACTTC. The chain carries TRBV27 and TRBJ2-5, with D perhaps TRBD1 (6 bases). The CDR3 is 15 amino acids. The V gene's germline CDR1 is MNHEY and CDR2 SMNVEV (reference sequence). Deletions cut 2 bases from V and 3 bases from J, with 13 bases between.

V usage is TRBV24-1 and J usage is TRBJ1-2; tentatively, D is TRBD1 (6 bases). Deletions cut 3 bases from V and 6 bases from J, with 22 bases between. Looked up from germline, CDR1 is KGHDR and CDR2 is SFDVKD. The CDR3 has 17 residues. In DNA, the CDR3 is TGTGCCACCAGTGATCCTCTGGGGGTTGACGGGGGCAATGGCTACACCTTC. Its protein is CATSDPLGVDGGNGYTF.

V and J are TRBV5-5 and TRBJ1-1; TRBD1 matches 9 bases. Germline V CDR1 and CDR2: SGHKS, YYEKEE (reference sequence). With V trimmed by 3 bases and J by 6 bases, 6 bases remained unmatched. The CDR3 is 14 amino acids. The CDR3 reads CASSSMTGGSEAFF. CDR3 sequence (DNA): TGTGCCAGCAGCTCCATGACAGGGGGATCTGAAGCTTTCTTT.

About this clone: Other DNA sequences in this sample translate to the same CDR3. The rearrangement uses TRBV7-9 and TRBJ2-1, with D uncertain. Germline CDR1 SEHNR, CDR2 FQNEAQ (reference sequence). Trimming pared 0 bases from V and 0 bases from J, leaving 3 bases between. The CDR3 length is 14 residues. The DNA of the CDR3 is TGTGCCAGCAGCTTAGCGGGCTCCTACAATGAGCAGTTCTTC. It specifies CASSLAGSYNEQFF.